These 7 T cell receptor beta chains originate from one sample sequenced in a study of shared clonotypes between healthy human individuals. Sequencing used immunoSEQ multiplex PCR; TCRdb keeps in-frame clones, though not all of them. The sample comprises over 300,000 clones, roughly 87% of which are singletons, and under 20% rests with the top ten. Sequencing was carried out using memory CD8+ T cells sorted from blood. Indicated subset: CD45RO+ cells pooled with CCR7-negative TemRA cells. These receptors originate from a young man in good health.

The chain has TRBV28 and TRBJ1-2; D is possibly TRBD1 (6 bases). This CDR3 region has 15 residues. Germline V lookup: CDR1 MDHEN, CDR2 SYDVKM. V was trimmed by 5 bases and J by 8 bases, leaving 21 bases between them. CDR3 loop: CASSQGHGGPRGYTF. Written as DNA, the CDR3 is TGTGCCAGCAGTCAAGGGCATGGGGGCCCAAGGGGCTACACCTTC.

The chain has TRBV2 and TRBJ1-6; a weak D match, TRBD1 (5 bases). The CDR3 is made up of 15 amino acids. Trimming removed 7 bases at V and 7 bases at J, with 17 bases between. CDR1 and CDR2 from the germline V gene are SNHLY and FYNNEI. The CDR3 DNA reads TGTGCCAGCACTGAGACAGTGAACTGGAATTCACCCCTCCACTTT. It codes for CASTETVNWNSPLHF.

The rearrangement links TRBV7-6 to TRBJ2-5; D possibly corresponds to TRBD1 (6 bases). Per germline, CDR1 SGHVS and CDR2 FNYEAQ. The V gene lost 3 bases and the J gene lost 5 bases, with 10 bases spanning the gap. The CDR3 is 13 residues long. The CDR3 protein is CASSFRGGETQYF. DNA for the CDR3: TGTGCCAGCAGCTTCAGGGGTGGGGAGACCCAGTACTTC.

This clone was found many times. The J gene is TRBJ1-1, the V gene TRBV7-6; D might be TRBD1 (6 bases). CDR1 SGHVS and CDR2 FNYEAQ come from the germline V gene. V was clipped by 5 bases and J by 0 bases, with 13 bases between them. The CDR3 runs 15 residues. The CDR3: CASSQGPTLNTEAFF. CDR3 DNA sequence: TGTGCCAGCAGCCAGGGGCCTACCCTGAACACTGAAGCTTTCTTT.

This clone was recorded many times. CDR3 coding DNA: TGTGCCTGGAGTGCGATCTCCTACGAGCAGTACTTC. This translates into CAWSAISYEQYF. V usage is TRBV30 and J usage is TRBJ2-7; D gene ambiguous. V was trimmed by 1 base and J by 0 bases, leaving 4 bases between them. CDR3 length: 12 residues. Germline CDR1 is GTSNPN and CDR2 is SVGIG (reference sequence).

The CDR3 region is CASSVRTVYNSPLHF. As DNA, the CDR3 is TGTGCCAGCAGTGTAAGGACAGTCTATAATTCACCCCTCCACTTT. This sequence joins TRBV28 and TRBJ1-6, with a possible D match to TRBD1 (6 bases). The germline V gene encodes CDR1 MDHEN and CDR2 SYDVKM. V was cut by 5 bases and J by 3 bases, with 11 bases left in between. The CDR3 consists of 15 residues.

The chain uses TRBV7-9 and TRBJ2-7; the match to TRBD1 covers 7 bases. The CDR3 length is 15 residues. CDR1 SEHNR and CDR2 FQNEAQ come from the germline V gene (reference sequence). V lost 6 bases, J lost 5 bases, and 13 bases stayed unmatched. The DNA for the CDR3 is TGTGCCAGCAGTATCCTCGCAGGGGGACGACACGAGCAGTACTTC. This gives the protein CASSILAGGRHEQYF.